This TCR beta chain derives from a study of PD-1 blockade in mismatch repair-deficient tumors. The overall study: All were previously treated, progressing patients with some twelve mismatch repair-deficient cancer types.

TCRdb's table, derived via immunoSEQ multiplex PCR, lists solely in-frame clones and lacks some. The sample lists about 79,000 clones, roughly 80% occurring once. Comments on this clone: Antigen specificity is unknown.

PCR or immunohistochemistry showed mismatch repair deficiency in every enrolled patient. A few pembrolizumab responders had their TCRs sequenced. Study findings and constraints: Rapid post-treatment expansion, then contraction, generally preceding radiologic response, marked tumor-resident clones.

Trimming at V came to 3 bases and at J to 6 bases, leaving 3 bases not matched to a gene. Germline V gene data show CDR1 as SGHNT and CDR2 as YYREEE (reference sequence). This CDR3 is 13 amino acids long. This clonotype originated in an adult with mismatch repair-deficient cancer. Material: peripheral blood, obtained 44 weeks after starting pembrolizumab. V is TRBV5-4 and J is TRBJ1-1; the match to TRBD1 covers 9 bases. CDR3 amino acids: CASSSNRGPEAFF. The CDR3 coding sequence is TGTGCCAGCAGCTCGAACAGGGGGCCTGAAGCTTTCTTT. The whole variable domain, filled in from reference TRBV5-4 and TRBJ1-1, reads ETGVTQSPTHLIKTRGQQVTLRCSSQSGHNTVSWYQQALGQGPQFIFQYYREEENGRGNFPPRFSGLQFPNYSSELNVNALELDDSALYLCASSSNRGPEAFFGQGTRLTVV.